Presented here are 18 T cell receptor beta chains from one specimen sequenced in a study of T cell repertoires in cytomegalovirus infection. MiXCR, run by TCRdb on the reads, gives a single entry per CDR3 protein. This sample carries about 450,000 distinct CDR3 sequences, approximately 31% of them seen once, and the ten largest clones take 12% to 15%. Sequenced sample: PBMCs. The receptors were sampled from a human donor in good health (CMV status not recorded). Some clones in this sample may be carry-over from other donors' samples.

This clonotype was counted only a few times. The rearrangement uses TRBV20-1 and TRBJ1-5; 7 bases are shared with TRBD1. The CDR3 has 13 amino acids. CDR1 is DFQATT and CDR2 is SNEGSKA in the germline V gene (reference sequence). The V gene end was trimmed by 3 bases and the J gene end by 4 bases; junction bases not matched to a gene: 3. In nucleotides, the CDR3 is TGCAGTGCTAGGACAGGGCTGAATCAGCCCCAGCATTTT. It specifies CSARTGLNQPQHF.

As concerns this clonotype: A much bigger clone sits one base away, suggesting this may be a read error. V gene TRBV2 combines with J gene TRBJ1-4; D perhaps matches TRBD1 (5 bases). The CDR3 is 10 residues long. Per germline, CDR1 SNHLY and CDR2 FYNNEI. The CDR3 reads CASGGEKLSF. The CDR3 nucleotides read TGTGCCAGCGGGGGTGAAAAACTGTCTTTT.

A note on this clonotype: Just one base apart from a much larger clone, this may be a read error. The V gene is TRBV7-2, the J gene TRBJ2-7; D gene ambiguous. This CDR3 is built from 17 residues. Germline CDR1 is SGHTA and CDR2 is FQGNSA. The CDR3 nucleotides are TGTGCCAGCAGCTACCCCCCCGGGTCGCCCCCTTCCAGCGAGCGGTACTTC. Its protein is CASSYPPGSPPSSERYF.

The chain uses TRBV2 and TRBJ2-7; TRBD1 is a possible D gene (6 bases). V lost 6 bases to trimming and J lost 2 bases, with 8 bases between them. The CDR3 runs 12 residues. In germline, CDR1 is SNHLY, CDR2 FYNNEI. The CDR3 DNA reads as TGTGCCAGCAGGGGGGCGGCCTACGAGCAGTACTTC. It specifies CASRGAAYEQYF.

V usage is TRBV3-1 and J usage is TRBJ2-7, with TRBD2 identical over 14 bases. The germline V gene encodes CDR1 LGHDT and CDR2 YNNKEL (reference sequence). V shed 1 base and J 0 bases; nucleotides not matched to a gene: 8. The CDR3 runs to 19 residues. CDR3: CASSQAGLAGGQSSYEQYF. In DNA, the CDR3 is TGTGCCAGCAGCCAAGCAGGACTAGCGGGGGGCCAGAGCTCCTACGAGCAGTACTTC.

This clonotype was recorded many times. The chain joins TRBV7-2 to TRBJ2-1, with 8 positions matching TRBD2. Per germline, CDR1 SGHTA and CDR2 FQGNSA. V lost 5 bases and J lost 4; bases outside the gene matches: 10. The CDR3 contains 16 residues. The DNA of the CDR3 is TGTGCCAGCAGCCGTAACCGCGGGGGGCCATACAATGAGCAGTTCTTC. It specifies CASSRNRGGPYNEQFF.

This clonotype was found many times. At one of its ends the junction is not consistent with the germline gene, which may arise from a read error. The rearrangement joins TRBV7-8 to TRBJ1-6; no firm D call. This CDR3 has 16 amino acids. The germline gives CDR1 SGHVS, CDR2 FQNEAQ. CDR3 nucleotide sequence: TGTGCCAGCAGCCAACCGGGTAGTTCCTCTAATTCACCCCTCCACTTT. Encoded protein: CASSQPGSSSNSPLHF.

The chain uses TRBV19 and TRBJ2-7; TRBD1 is a possible D gene (5 bases). There are 14 residues in the CDR3. Germline CDR1 reads LNHDA; CDR2 reads SQIVND (reference sequence). V lost 4 bases and J lost 3, with 13 bases in between. For the CDR3, the DNA is TGTGCCAGTAGTACGGCAGGACAAGGCTACGAGCAGTACTTC. Amino acid sequence: CASSTAGQGYEQYF.

This clonotype was counted a single time. The chain joins TRBV6-1 to TRBJ2-1, with D perhaps TRBD2 (6 bases). The V end lost 7 bases, the J end lost 8 bases, and 15 bases lay between the germline ends. The V gene's germline CDR1 is MNHNS and CDR2 SASEGT. The CDR3 has 13 amino acids. The CDR3 spells CASTRSPGDEQFF. The CDR3 bases are TGTGCCAGCACACGCTCTCCGGGGGATGAGCAGTTCTTC.

This chain links TRBV2 with TRBJ2-3; TRBD2 agrees at 7 bases. Germline CDR1 reads SNHLY; CDR2 reads FYNNEI. J gave up 12 bases and V 1 base, and 10 bases lay outside the gene matches. CDR3 length: 14 amino acids. CDR3 region: CASSEGTEWGLQYF. DNA for the CDR3: TGTGCCAGCAGTGAAGGAACGGAGTGGGGACTACAGTATTTT.

The chain carries TRBV6-6 and TRBJ2-7, with 9 bases matching TRBD1. Trimming took 2 bases from V and 2 from J; bases not matched to a gene: 4. Looked up from germline, CDR1 is MNHNY and CDR2 is SVGAGI (reference sequence). This CDR3 region has 15 residues. In DNA, the CDR3 is TGTGCCAGCAGTTACGGGACAGGGCCTACCTACGAGCAGTACTTC. Translating it yields CASSYGTGPTYEQYF.

This clonotype was recorded at least ten times. V is TRBV12-3 or TRBV12-4 and J is TRBJ1-2, with TRBD1 matching over 7 bases. V lost 5 bases and J lost 5; bases outside the gene matches: 11. CDR3 length: 15 residues. The CDR3 loop is CASSAREQGRYGYTF. CDR3 DNA sequence: TGTGCCAGCAGTGCCCGGGAACAGGGGCGGTATGGCTACACCTTC.

The chain employs TRBV3-1 and TRBJ2-5; no clear D gene. The germline CDR1 and CDR2 sequences are LGHDT and YNNKEL (reference sequence). V was pared by 0 bases and J by 0 bases, with 14 bases between. The CDR3 consists of 17 residues. The chain's CDR3 is CASSQEARPRYQETQYF. The CDR3 DNA is TGTGCCAGCAGCCAAGAGGCAAGGCCCAGGTACCAAGAGACCCAGTACTTC.

As concerns this clonotype: At one boundary the junction diverges from the germline segment, which might be a read error. The genes are TRBV5-1 and TRBJ1-6; the D gene is possibly TRBD1 (6 bases). The CDR3 loop spans 15 amino acids. In germline, CDR1 is SGHRS, CDR2 YFSETQ. The chain's CDR3 is CASSLDGGRNSPLHF. The DNA for the CDR3 is TGCGCCAGCAGCTTGGATGGGGGGCGGAATTCCCCCCTCCACTTT.

The chain uses TRBV20-1 and TRBJ2-7; possible D gene TRBD1, 6 bases. CDR1 DFQATT and CDR2 SNEGSKA come from the germline V gene (reference sequence). The germline V and J ends were trimmed by 7 bases and 4 bases, with 14 bases remaining between them. This CDR3 region has 12 residues. The CDR3 DNA follows: TGCAGTGGTCGACAGGAGGAGTACGAGCAGTACTTC. Its protein product is CSGRQEEYEQYF.

This chain links TRBV5-1 with TRBJ2-1, with a weak D call TRBD1 (6 bases). Trimming stripped 4 bases from V and 7 bases from J, with 12 bases between. Germline assignment: CDR1 SGHRS and CDR2 YFSETQ. This CDR3 is built from 13 residues. This chain's CDR3 is CASSPDRRNEQFF. The CDR3, as DNA: TGCGCCAGCAGCCCTGACAGGAGGAATGAGCAGTTCTTC.

The chain carries TRBV14 and TRBJ1-1; D possibly corresponds to TRBD1 (5 bases). Germline V gene sequence: CDR1 SGHDN, CDR2 FVKESK. V was trimmed by 4 bases and J by 5 bases, leaving 17 bases between them. This CDR3 region has 15 residues. The CDR3: CASSRREGVGTEAFF. The DNA of the CDR3 is TGTGCCAGCAGCCGAAGGGAAGGGGTCGGGACTGAAGCTTTCTTT.

The table lists this clonotype with many counts. This rearrangement joins TRBV7-2 to TRBJ2-3; a weak D match, TRBD2 (6 bases). The CDR3 is 15 amino acids. Germline CDR1 SGHTA, CDR2 FQGNSA. The V end was cut by 5 bases, the J end by 2 bases, with 14 bases between. The CDR3 is CASSTAGHNTDTQYF. The CDR3 DNA is TGTGCCAGCAGCACCGCGGGGCACAACACAGATACGCAGTATTTT.